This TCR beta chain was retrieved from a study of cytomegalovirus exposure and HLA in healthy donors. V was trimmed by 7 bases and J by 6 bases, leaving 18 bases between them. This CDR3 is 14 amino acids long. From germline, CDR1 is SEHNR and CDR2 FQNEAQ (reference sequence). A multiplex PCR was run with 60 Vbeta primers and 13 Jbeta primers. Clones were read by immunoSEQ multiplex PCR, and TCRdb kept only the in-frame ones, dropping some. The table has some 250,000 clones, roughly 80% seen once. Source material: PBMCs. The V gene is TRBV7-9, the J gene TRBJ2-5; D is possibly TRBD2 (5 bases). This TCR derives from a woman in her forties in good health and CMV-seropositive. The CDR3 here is CASTEGLSTKTQYF. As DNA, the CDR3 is TGTGCCAGCACCGAAGGACTGTCCACGAAGACCCAGTACTTC.